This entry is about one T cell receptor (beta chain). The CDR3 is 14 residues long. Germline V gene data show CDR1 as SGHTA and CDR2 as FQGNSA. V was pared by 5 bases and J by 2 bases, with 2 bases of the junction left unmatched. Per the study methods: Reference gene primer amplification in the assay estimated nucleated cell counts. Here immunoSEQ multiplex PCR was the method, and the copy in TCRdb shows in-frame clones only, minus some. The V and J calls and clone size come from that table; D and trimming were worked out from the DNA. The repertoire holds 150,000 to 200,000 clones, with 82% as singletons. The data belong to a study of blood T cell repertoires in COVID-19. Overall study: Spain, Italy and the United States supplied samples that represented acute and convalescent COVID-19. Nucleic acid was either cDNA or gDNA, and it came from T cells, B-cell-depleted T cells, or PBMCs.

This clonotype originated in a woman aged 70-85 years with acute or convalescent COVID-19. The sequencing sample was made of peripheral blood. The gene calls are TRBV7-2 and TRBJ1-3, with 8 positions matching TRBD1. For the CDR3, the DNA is TGTGCCAGCAGCACGACAGGGGCTGGAAACACCATATATTTT. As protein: CASSTTGAGNTIYF.